The text below deals with one T cell receptor (beta chain). Its antigen is unidentified. Sequenced by immunoSEQ multiplex PCR; TCRdb stores in-frame clones only, minus some. The sample records around 110,000 clones, 92% being singletons. These data come from a study of T cell responses to AZD1222 COVID-19 vaccine. Study-wide points: Spike-specific TCR breadth and depth grew following two AZD1222 doses.

The length of the CDR3 is 17 residues. V lost 6 bases and J lost 8; bases outside the gene matches: 16. Germline V gene lookup returns CDR1 MNHEY and CDR2 SVGEGT. The source of this sequence is an adult who received the AZD1222 COVID-19 vaccine. This specimen consisted of peripheral blood, obtained 28 days after the second AZD1222 dose. The rearrangement joins TRBV6-2 or TRBV6-3 to TRBJ2-1; 10 nucleotides align to TRBD2. This chain's CDR3 is CASSLLDPSGRGYEQFF. CDR3 coding DNA: TGTGCCAGCAGCCTCCTGGACCCTAGCGGGAGAGGCTATGAGCAGTTCTTC.